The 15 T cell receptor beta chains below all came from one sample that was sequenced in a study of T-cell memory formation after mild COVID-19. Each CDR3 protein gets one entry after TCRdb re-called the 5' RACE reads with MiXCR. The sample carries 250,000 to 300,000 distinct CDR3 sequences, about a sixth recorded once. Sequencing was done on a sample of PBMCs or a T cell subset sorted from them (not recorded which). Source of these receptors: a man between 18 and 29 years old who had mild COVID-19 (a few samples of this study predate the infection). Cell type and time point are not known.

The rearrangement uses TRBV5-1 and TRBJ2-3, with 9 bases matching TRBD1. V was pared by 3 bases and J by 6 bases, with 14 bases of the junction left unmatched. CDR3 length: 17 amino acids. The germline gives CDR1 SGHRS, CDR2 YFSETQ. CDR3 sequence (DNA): TGCGCCAGCAGCTGGGGGGCCGGGACAGGGTCATCCGATACGCAGTATTTT. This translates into CASSWGAGTGSSDTQYF.

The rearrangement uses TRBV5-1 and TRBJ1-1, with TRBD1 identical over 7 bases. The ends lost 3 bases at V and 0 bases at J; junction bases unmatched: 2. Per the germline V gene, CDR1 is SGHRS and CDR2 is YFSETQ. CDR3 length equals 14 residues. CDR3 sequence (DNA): TGCGCCAGCAGCTCGGGACAGCTGAACACTGAAGCTTTCTTT. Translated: CASSSGQLNTEAFF.

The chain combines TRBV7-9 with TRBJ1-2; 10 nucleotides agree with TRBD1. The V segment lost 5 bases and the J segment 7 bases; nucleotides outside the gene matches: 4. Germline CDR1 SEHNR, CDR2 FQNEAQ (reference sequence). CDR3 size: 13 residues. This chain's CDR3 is CASSKTGGGGYTF. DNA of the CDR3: TGTGCCAGCAGCAAGACAGGGGGCGGTGGCTACACCTTC. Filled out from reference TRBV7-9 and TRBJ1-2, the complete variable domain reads DTGVSQNPRHKITKRGQNVTFRCDPISEHNRLYWYRQTLGQGPEFLTYFQNEAQLEKSRLLSDRFSAERPKGSFSTLEIQRTEQGDSAMYLCASSKTGGGGYTFGSGTRLTVV.

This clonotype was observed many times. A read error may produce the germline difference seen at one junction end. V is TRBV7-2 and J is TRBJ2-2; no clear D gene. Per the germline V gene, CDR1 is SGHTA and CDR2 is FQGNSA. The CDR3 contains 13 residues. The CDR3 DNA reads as TGCGCCAGCAGCTTGGCCGGGTCCGGGGAGCTGTTTTTT. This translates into CASSLAGSGELFF.

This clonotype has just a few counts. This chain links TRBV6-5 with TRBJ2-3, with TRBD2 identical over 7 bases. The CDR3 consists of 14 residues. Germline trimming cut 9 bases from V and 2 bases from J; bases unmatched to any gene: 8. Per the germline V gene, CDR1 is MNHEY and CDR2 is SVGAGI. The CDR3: CASRRGVSTDTQYF. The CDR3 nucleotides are TGTGCCAGTCGCCGGGGGGTTTCCACAGATACGCAGTATTTT.

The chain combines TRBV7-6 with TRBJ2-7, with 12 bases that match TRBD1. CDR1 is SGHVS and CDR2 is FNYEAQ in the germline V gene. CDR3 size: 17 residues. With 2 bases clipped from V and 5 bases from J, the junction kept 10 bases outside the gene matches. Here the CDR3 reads CASSLLAPGTGGDEQYF. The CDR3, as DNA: TGTGCCAGCAGCTTACTCGCACCTGGGACAGGGGGCGACGAGCAGTACTTC.

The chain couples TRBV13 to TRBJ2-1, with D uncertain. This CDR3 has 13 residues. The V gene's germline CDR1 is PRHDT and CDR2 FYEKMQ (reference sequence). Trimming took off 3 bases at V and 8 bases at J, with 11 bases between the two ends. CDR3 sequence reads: CASSLGIGDEQFF. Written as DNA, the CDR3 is TGTGCCAGCAGCTTGGGCATTGGCGATGAGCAGTTCTTC.

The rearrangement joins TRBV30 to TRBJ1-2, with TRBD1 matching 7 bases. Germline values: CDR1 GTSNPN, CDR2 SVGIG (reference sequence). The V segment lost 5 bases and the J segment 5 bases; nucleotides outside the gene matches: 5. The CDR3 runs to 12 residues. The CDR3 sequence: CAWGGGAYGYTF. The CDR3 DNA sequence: TGTGCCTGGGGAGGGGGCGCGTATGGCTACACCTTC.

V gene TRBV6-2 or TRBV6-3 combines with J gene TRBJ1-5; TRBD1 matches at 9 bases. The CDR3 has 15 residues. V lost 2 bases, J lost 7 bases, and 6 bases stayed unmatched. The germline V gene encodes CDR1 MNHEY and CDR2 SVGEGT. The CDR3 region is CASSYLGQGPQPQHF. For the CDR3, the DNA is TGTGCCAGCAGTTACCTCGGACAGGGGCCGCAGCCCCAGCATTTT.

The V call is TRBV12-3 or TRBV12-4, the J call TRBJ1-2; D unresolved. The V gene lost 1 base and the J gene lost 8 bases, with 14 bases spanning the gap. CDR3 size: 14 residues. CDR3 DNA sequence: TGTGCCAGCAGTTTAGGGCGCCCCATTCAAGGCTACACCTTC. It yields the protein CASSLGRPIQGYTF.

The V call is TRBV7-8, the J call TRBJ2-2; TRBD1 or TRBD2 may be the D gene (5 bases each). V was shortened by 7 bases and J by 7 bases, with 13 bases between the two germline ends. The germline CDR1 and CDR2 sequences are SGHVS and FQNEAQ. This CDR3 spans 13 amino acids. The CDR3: CASTLWDRGELFF. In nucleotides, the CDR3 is TGTGCCAGCACCTTGTGGGACCGCGGGGAGCTGTTTTTT.

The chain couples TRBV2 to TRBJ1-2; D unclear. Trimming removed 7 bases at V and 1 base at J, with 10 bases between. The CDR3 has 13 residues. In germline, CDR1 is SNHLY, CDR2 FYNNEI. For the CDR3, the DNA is TGTGCCAGCAAATACGTGGTTAACTATGGCTACACCTTC. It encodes CASKYVVNYGYTF.

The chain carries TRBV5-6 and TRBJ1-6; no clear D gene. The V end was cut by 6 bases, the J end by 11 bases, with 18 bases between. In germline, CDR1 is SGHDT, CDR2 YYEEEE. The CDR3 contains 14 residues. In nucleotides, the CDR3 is TGTGCCAGCACTCTTGGTCGGGATTCAACACCCCTCCACTTT. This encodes CASTLGRDSTPLHF.

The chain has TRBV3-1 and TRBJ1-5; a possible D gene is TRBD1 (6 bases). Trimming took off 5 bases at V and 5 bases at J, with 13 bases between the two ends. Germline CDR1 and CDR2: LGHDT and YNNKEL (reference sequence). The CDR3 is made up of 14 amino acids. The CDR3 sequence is CASSSTGLDQPQHF. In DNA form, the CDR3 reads TGTGCCAGCAGCTCTACAGGGTTGGATCAGCCCCAGCATTTT.

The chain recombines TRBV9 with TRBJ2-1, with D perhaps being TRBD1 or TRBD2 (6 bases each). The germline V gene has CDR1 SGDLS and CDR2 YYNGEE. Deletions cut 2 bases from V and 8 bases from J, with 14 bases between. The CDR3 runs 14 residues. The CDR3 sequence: CASSVAGGEDEQFF. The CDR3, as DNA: TGTGCCAGCAGCGTCGCCGGGGGCGAAGATGAGCAGTTCTTC. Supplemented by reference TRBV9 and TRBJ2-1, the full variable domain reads DSGVTQTPKHLITATGQRVTLRCSPRSGDLSVYWYQQSLDQGLQFLIQYYNGEERAKGNILERFSAQQFPDLHSELNLSSLELGDSALYFCASSVAGGEDEQFFGPGTRLTVL.